These 21 T cell receptor beta chains share one sample of origin, sequenced in a study of blood T cell repertoires in COVID-19. Libraries were prepared by immunoSEQ multiplex PCR; TCRdb keeps only in-frame clonotypes and omits some of them. The sample holds over 200,000 clones, 70% to 90% seen once. The material sequenced was PBMCs or T cells enriched from blood (not recorded which). These receptors were collected from a woman in her 50s who had recovered from COVID-19.

The rearrangement joins TRBV27 to TRBJ2-3; D may be TRBD2 (5 bases). Germline V gives CDR1 MNHEY, CDR2 SMNVEV (reference sequence). V was cut by 3 bases and J by 1 base, with 11 bases left in between. This CDR3 is built from 15 residues. CDR3 in DNA: TGTGCCAGCAGTTTGAGGGCGTGGGGCACAGATACGCAGTATTTT. Encoded protein: CASSLRAWGTDTQYF.

This chain connects TRBV5-8 to TRBJ1-1; D call uncertain. V dropped 4 bases and J dropped 1 base, with 11 bases sitting between them. From germline, CDR1 is SGHTS and CDR2 YDEGEE. This CDR3 is 14 amino acids long. This CDR3 reads CASSPVNRNTEAFF. In nucleotides, the CDR3 is TGTGCCAGCAGCCCCGTGAACAGGAACACTGAAGCTTTCTTT.

The chain has TRBV5-1 and TRBJ2-5, with 11 positions matching TRBD2. The CDR3 sequence is 14 residues long. Germline loops: CDR1 SGHRS, CDR2 YFSETQ. V lost 3 bases to trimming and J lost 5 bases; unmatched junction nucleotides: 3. In DNA form, the CDR3 reads TGCGCCAGCAGCTATAGCGGGAGGGAGGAGACCCAGTACTTC. Translation gives CASSYSGREETQYF.

This clone was observed a few times. The chain has TRBV28 and TRBJ1-5; the D is unclear. This CDR3 is 14 amino acids long. The germline V gene has CDR1 MDHEN and CDR2 SYDVKM. V lost 5 bases, J lost 4 bases, and 12 bases lay in between. The CDR3 DNA follows: TGTGCCAGCAGTCCCCAACAGTGGAATCAGCCCCAGCATTTT. Translated, it gives CASSPQQWNQPQHF.

The sample holds a few counts of this clone. The chain carries TRBV28 and TRBJ1-5, with a weak D call TRBD1 (6 bases). This CDR3 has 14 residues. V lost 8 bases to trimming and J lost 4 bases, with 15 bases between them. Germline CDR1 and CDR2: MDHEN and SYDVKM. The CDR3 DNA sequence: TGTGCCAGCCTAAAGGGGGTGGGAAATCAGCCCCAGCATTTT. Encoded protein: CASLKGVGNQPQHF. Based on the CDR3 plus reference TRBV28 and TRBJ1-5, the full variable domain is DVKVTQSSRYLVKRTGEKVFLECVQDMDHENMFWYRQDPGLGLRLIYFSYDVKMKEKGDIPEGYSVSREKKERFSLILESASTNQTSMYLCASLKGVGNQPQHFGDGTRLSIL.

V usage is TRBV14 and J usage is TRBJ1-2; weak D call: TRBD1 (6 bases). This CDR3 contains 16 residues. Germline V gene sequence: CDR1 SGHDN, CDR2 FVKESK. V was trimmed by 4 bases and J by 7 bases, leaving 22 bases between them. The CDR3: CASSPIGQRVAGGYTF. In DNA form, the CDR3 reads TGTGCCAGCAGCCCTATCGGACAGAGGGTAGCTGGTGGCTACACCTTC.

The CDR3 sequence is CASSSGQGDMETQYF. The CDR3 bases are TGTGCCAGCAGTTCGGGACAGGGTGATATGGAGACCCAGTACTTC. The chain joins TRBV28 to TRBJ2-5, with TRBD1 matching over 9 bases. Per germline, CDR1 MDHEN and CDR2 SYDVKM. The J segment lost 5 bases and the V segment lost 4 bases, leaving 8 bases of the junction unmatched. The CDR3 has 15 amino acids.

The genes are TRBV5-4 and TRBJ2-1, with TRBD2 as a possible D gene (6 bases). In germline, CDR1 is SGHNT, CDR2 YYREEE (reference sequence). The CDR3 spans 16 residues. Trimming took off 3 bases at V and 0 bases at J, with 13 bases between the two ends. The CDR3 DNA follows: TGTGCCAGCAGCTACGGGACTCCGGACTCCTACAATGAGCAGTTCTTC. This gives the protein CASSYGTPDSYNEQFF.

This chain joins TRBV28 and TRBJ1-1; possible D gene TRBD1, 5 bases. The CDR3 extends over 15 amino acids. Germline CDR1 is MDHEN and CDR2 is SYDVKM. V was pared by 1 base and J by 4 bases, with 13 bases between. The CDR3 DNA sequence: TGTGCCAGCAGTTTATCCCGGCAGGGCGGCACTGAAGCTTTCTTT. Amino acid sequence: CASSLSRQGGTEAFF. Full variable domain (outside the CDR3, taken from reference TRBV28 and TRBJ1-1): DVKVTQSSRYLVKRTGEKVFLECVQDMDHENMFWYRQDPGLGLRLIYFSYDVKMKEKGDIPEGYSVSREKKERFSLILESASTNQTSMYLCASSLSRQGGTEAFFGQGTRLTVV.

This clone was counted a single time. This chain uses TRBV11-2 with TRBJ2-4; TRBD2 matches 7 bases. Per germline, CDR1 SGHAT and CDR2 FQNNGV. Losses at the gene ends were 6 bases for V and 0 bases for J; bases not matched to a gene: 11. CDR3 length: 17 residues. The CDR3 reads CASRPWGGALAKNIQYF. CDR3 DNA: TGTGCCAGCAGGCCCTGGGGGGGAGCATTAGCCAAAAACATTCAGTACTTC. Together with reference TRBV11-2 and TRBJ2-4, the CDR3 gives the full variable domain: EAGVAQSPRYKIIEKRQSVAFWCNPISGHATLYWYQQILGQGPKLLIQFQNNGVVDDSQLPKDRFSAERLKGVDSTLKIQPAKLEDSAVYLCASRPWGGALAKNIQYFGAGTRLSVL.

This rearrangement joins TRBV28 to TRBJ1-2; possible D gene TRBD1, 5 bases. This CDR3 is built from 13 residues. CDR1 is MDHEN, CDR2 SYDVKM, per germline. Trimming stripped 6 bases from V and 4 bases from J, with 12 bases between. CDR3 loop: CASSPGDSYGYTF. CDR3 nucleotide sequence: TGTGCCAGCAGCCCAGGAGACAGCTATGGCTACACCTTC.

V and J are TRBV10-3 and TRBJ1-2; TRBD1 agrees at 9 bases. From germline, CDR1 is ENHRY and CDR2 SYGVKD. The CDR3 extends over 15 amino acids. The junction had 7 bases not matched to a gene; V was cut back by 6 bases and J by 2 bases. CDR3: CAIRPQGARNYGYTF. The CDR3 bases are TGTGCCATCAGACCACAGGGGGCGCGGAACTATGGCTACACCTTC.

This chain joins TRBV4-2 and TRBJ1-6, with D uncertain. The CDR3 sequence is 18 residues long. V was cut by 0 bases and J by 3 bases, with 15 bases left in between. Germline V CDR1 and CDR2: LGHNA, YNFKEQ. The CDR3 DNA sequence: TGTGCCAGCAGCCAAGATATCTCGATTACGGGCTATAATTCACCCCTCCACTTT. It encodes CASSQDISITGYNSPLHF.

The chain links TRBV10-2 to TRBJ2-7; D remains unclear. Germline V CDR1 and CDR2: WSHSY, SAAADI. The CDR3 is made up of 12 amino acids. Trimming removed 5 bases at V and 2 bases at J, with 7 bases between. CDR3 nucleotide sequence: TGCGCCAGCAGTCGTCAGGCCTACGAGCAGTACTTC. Amino acids: CASSRQAYEQYF.

The J gene is TRBJ2-1, the V gene TRBV5-1; TRBD2 aligns across 11 bases. V trimming: 3 bases; J trimming: 4 bases; junction bases outside the gene matches: 3. This CDR3 contains 15 residues. CDR1 and CDR2 from the germline V gene are SGHRS and YFSETQ. This chain's CDR3 is CASSSSGRTYNEQFF. In DNA form, the CDR3 reads TGCGCCAGCAGCTCTAGCGGGAGGACATACAATGAGCAGTTCTTC.

V is TRBV14 and J is TRBJ2-7; the D is unclear. CDR3 length equals 13 residues. The V gene's germline CDR1 is SGHDN and CDR2 FVKESK. Trimming removed 1 base from V and 3 bases from J, with 7 bases in between. DNA of the CDR3: TGTGCCAGCAGCCAAGTAAATAGCTACGAGCAGTACTTC. Protein product: CASSQVNSYEQYF.

This chain joins TRBV3-1 (or the pseudogene TRBV3-2) and TRBJ1-2; D gene ambiguous. V gave up 0 bases and J gave up 7 bases, with 15 bases separating them. This CDR3 is built from 15 residues. CDR1 and CDR2 from the germline V gene are LGHDT and YNNKEL (reference sequence). CDR3 residues: CASSQDTTHSGGYTF. The DNA of the CDR3 is TGTGCCAGCAGCCAAGACACGACCCACTCGGGTGGCTACACCTTC.

The chain is built from TRBV27 and TRBJ2-1, with a weak D call TRBD2 (5 bases). From germline, CDR1 is MNHEY and CDR2 SMNVEV (reference sequence). Trimming cost V 6 bases and J 9 bases, with 9 bases left between them. The CDR3 contains 11 residues. The CDR3 DNA reads TGTGCCAGCAGGACTACACGTGAGCAGTTCTTC. Protein: CASRTTREQFF.

The chain joins TRBV14 to TRBJ2-2; D might be TRBD2 (6 bases). This CDR3 comprises 16 residues. Germline CDR1 reads SGHDN; CDR2 reads FVKESK. V lost 1 base, J lost 7 bases, and 16 bases lay in between. The chain's CDR3 is CASSQGREGLNGELFF. In nucleotides, the CDR3 is TGTGCCAGCAGCCAAGGGCGGGAAGGCCTCAACGGGGAGCTGTTTTTT.

The rearrangement links TRBV5-6 to TRBJ2-1; D remains ambiguous. Trimming took 4 bases from V and 6 from J, leaving 14 bases between them. Germline values: CDR1 SGHDT, CDR2 YYEEEE. This CDR3 has 14 amino acids. For the CDR3, the DNA is TGTGCCAGCAGCCAGATAAACAGTGCCAATGAGCAGTTCTTC. Protein: CASSQINSANEQFF. Complete variable domain (other parts from reference TRBV5-6 and TRBJ2-1): DAGVTQSPTHLIKTRGQQVTLRCSPKSGHDTVSWYQQALGQGPQFIFQYYEEEERQRGNFPDRFSGHQFPNYSSELNVNALLLGDSALYLCASSQINSANEQFFGPGTRLTVL.

This clone was found a few times. The chain combines TRBV4-2 with TRBJ1-1; D gene uncertain. The CDR3 runs to 14 residues. Deletions cut 0 bases from V and 8 bases from J, with 13 bases between. The germline V gene encodes CDR1 LGHNA and CDR2 YNFKEQ. The CDR3 loop reads CASSQEVLTAEAFF. The CDR3 DNA is TGTGCCAGCAGCCAAGAGGTTCTAACAGCCGAAGCTTTCTTT.